These 28 T cell receptor beta chains originate from one sample sequenced in a study of blood T cell repertoires in COVID-19. Assay: immunoSEQ multiplex PCR; the TCRdb copy retains only in-frame clones and omits some. The sample has 200,000 or so clones, roughly 85% seen once. Sample: peripheral blood. Source of these receptors: a man aged 60 to 69 with acute or convalescent COVID-19.

This chain uses TRBV7-3 with TRBJ2-2, with TRBD2 matching over 8 bases. Trimming cost V 2 bases and J 3 bases; bases outside gene matches: 2. The CDR3 contains 15 residues. Germline V gene data show CDR1 as SGHTA and CDR2 as FQGTGA. CDR3 in amino acids: CASSLAGGDTGELFF. As DNA, the CDR3 is TGTGCCAGCAGCTTAGCCGGGGGGGACACCGGGGAGCTGTTTTTT.

The chain is built from TRBV19 and TRBJ2-1; 15 bases agree with TRBD2. This CDR3 has 18 residues. The V gene end was trimmed by 4 bases and the J gene end by 5 bases; junction bases not matched to a gene: 9. CDR1 is LNHDA, CDR2 SQIVND, per germline (reference sequence). The CDR3 region has the DNA TGTGCCAGTAGTAGCGGACTAGCGGGAGGGCTACTAAACAATGAGCAGTTCTTC. Translation: CASSSGLAGGLLNNEQFF. Full variable domain (rest looked up from reference TRBV19 and TRBJ2-1): DGGITQSPKYLFRKEGQNVTLSCEQNLNHDAMYWYRQDPGQGLRLIYYSQIVNDFQKGDIAEGYSVSREKKESFPLTVTSAQKNPTAFYLCASSSGLAGGLLNNEQFFGPGTRLTVL.

The chain uses TRBV4-1 and TRBJ1-5, with D unresolved. Trimming removed 1 base from V and 3 bases from J, with 4 bases in between. This CDR3 is 13 amino acids long. Germline CDR1 and CDR2: MGHRA and YSYEKL. This CDR3 reads CASSQALNQPQHF. CDR3 coding DNA: TGCGCCAGCAGCCAAGCCCTCAATCAGCCCCAGCATTTT.

This clone has only a few counts. V gene TRBV28 combines with J gene TRBJ1-6, with no clear D. This CDR3 contains 15 residues. Trimming left V 7 bases short and J 6 bases short, with 16 bases between. Germline V gene data show CDR1 as MDHEN and CDR2 as SYDVKM. DNA for the CDR3: TGTGCCAGCAACCTCGCCGGGGTCGGTAATTCACCCCTCCACTTT. Translated: CASNLAGVGNSPLHF.

This clone was observed a handful of times. The chain links TRBV28 to TRBJ2-7, with TRBD2 identical over 15 bases. The CDR3 runs 17 residues. Looked up from germline, CDR1 is MDHEN and CDR2 is SYDVKM. The J segment lost 2 bases and the V segment lost 6 bases, leaving 8 bases of the junction unmatched. The CDR3 protein is CASREPGLAGGPYEQYF. In nucleotides, the CDR3 is TGTGCCAGCAGAGAGCCGGGACTAGCGGGAGGCCCCTACGAGCAGTACTTC.

The V and J genes are TRBV19 and TRBJ2-7, with D possibly matching TRBD1 (8 bases). In germline, CDR1 is LNHDA, CDR2 SQIVND (reference sequence). V lost 4 bases, J lost 6 bases, and 19 bases lay in between. The CDR3 totals 15 residues. The CDR3 is CASSRRGQGGVEQYF. CDR3 nucleotide sequence: TGTGCCAGTAGTAGACGAGGACAGGGAGGGGTCGAGCAGTACTTC.

The V and J genes are TRBV6-5 and TRBJ2-1; possible D gene TRBD2, 5 bases. This CDR3 has 15 residues. V was trimmed by 6 bases and J by 10 bases, leaving 22 bases between them. The V gene's germline CDR1 is MNHEY and CDR2 SVGAGI. This CDR3 is CASRALAGLLREQFF. CDR3 DNA: TGTGCCAGCAGGGCCCTTGCGGGCTTACTCCGGGAGCAGTTCTTC.

The chain recombines TRBV5-1 with TRBJ1-6; 7 bases match TRBD1. J gave up 0 bases and V 4 bases, and 7 bases lay outside the gene matches. CDR3 length equals 17 residues. Germline V gene data show CDR1 as SGHRS and CDR2 as YFSETQ. CDR3 residues: CASSAGQLSSYNSPLHF. Written as DNA, the CDR3 is TGCGCCAGCAGCGCGGGACAGTTGAGCTCCTATAATTCACCCCTCCACTTT.

The gene calls are TRBV3-1 (or the pseudogene TRBV3-2) and TRBJ2-7, with 8 positions matching TRBD2. In germline, CDR1 is LGHDT, CDR2 YNNKEL (reference sequence). This CDR3 has 15 amino acids. V was clipped by 3 bases and J by 2 bases; unmatched bases: 6. CDR3 DNA sequence: TGTGCCAGCAGCCAGTCGCTAGCGGGCACCTACGAGCAGTACTTC. Residues: CASSQSLAGTYEQYF.

V usage is TRBV19 and J usage is TRBJ2-1; weak D call: TRBD1 (6 bases). There are 16 residues in the CDR3. CDR1 LNHDA and CDR2 SQIVND come from the germline V gene (reference sequence). Trimming shortened V by 4 bases and J by 5 bases, and 18 bases separated the two germline ends. The CDR3 loop is CASSTDRDMSNNEQFF. For the CDR3, the DNA is TGTGCCAGTAGTACGGATAGGGACATGAGCAACAATGAGCAGTTCTTC.

The chain has TRBV3-1 (or the pseudogene TRBV3-2) and TRBJ2-3, with a tentative D call TRBD2 (5 bases). This CDR3 region has 17 residues. The V gene's germline CDR1 is LGHDT and CDR2 YNNKEL (reference sequence). The V and J ends lost 4 bases and 0 bases respectively, with 17 bases between them. The CDR3 sequence: CASSRRRGYQSTDTQYF. The CDR3 bases are TGTGCCAGCAGCCGTCGTCGGGGTTACCAAAGCACAGATACGCAGTATTTT.

The CDR3 sequence is CASSSTGGGNSPLHF. DNA of the CDR3: TGCGCCAGCAGCTCAACTGGGGGCGGGAATTCACCCCTCCACTTT. The chain uses TRBV5-1 and TRBJ1-6; D possibly corresponds to TRBD1 (6 bases). With 3 bases removed from V and 7 bases from J, the gap between germline ends came to 14 bases. CDR1 is SGHRS, CDR2 YFSETQ, per germline. The CDR3 length is 15 residues.

The chain carries TRBV5-1 and TRBJ1-4; 9 bases map to TRBD1. The CDR3 totals 15 residues. Germline values: CDR1 SGHRS, CDR2 YFSETQ. V was pared by 4 bases and J by 8 bases, with 9 bases of the junction left unmatched. CDR3 amino acids: CASSPSGTGKEKLFF. The CDR3 DNA reads as TGCGCCAGCAGCCCGTCTGGGACAGGGAAGGAAAAACTGTTTTTT.

This clone was seen only once. The chain is built from TRBV2 and TRBJ2-1; a possible D gene is TRBD2 (6 bases). Per the germline V gene, CDR1 is SNHLY and CDR2 is FYNNEI. This CDR3 region has 15 residues. V lost 7 bases and J lost 12, with 25 bases in between. The CDR3 sequence: CASKARREKAAGQFF. The CDR3 DNA is TGTGCCAGCAAAGCGAGACGGGAGAAGGCGGCTGGGCAGTTCTTC.

This rearrangement joins TRBV18 to TRBJ2-2; 8 bases are a match to TRBD1. The CDR3 runs to 13 residues. Losses at the gene ends were 8 bases for V and 4 bases for J; bases not matched to a gene: 3. Germline assignment: CDR1 KGHSH and CDR2 LQKENI. DNA for the CDR3: TGTGCCAGCCAGGACAGGGCCACCGGGGAGCTGTTTTTT. Translating it yields CASQDRATGELFF.

V is TRBV5-1 and J is TRBJ2-1, with a tentative D call TRBD1 (5 bases). The CDR3 sequence is 16 residues long. Germline V lookup: CDR1 SGHRS, CDR2 YFSETQ. Trimming shortened V by 4 bases and J by 2 bases, and 16 bases separated the two germline ends. CDR3 residues: CASSATANSAYNEQFF. The CDR3 bases are TGCGCCAGCAGCGCGACAGCGAACTCGGCCTACAATGAGCAGTTCTTC.

The chain recombines TRBV7-8 with TRBJ1-1; D is undetermined. The CDR3 extends over 15 amino acids. V was trimmed by 7 bases and J by 4 bases, leaving 19 bases between them. Germline V gives CDR1 SGHVS, CDR2 FQNEAQ. DNA for the CDR3: TGTGCCAGCACCCCGTCTGGACGGGCGGGCACTGAAGCTTTCTTT. Protein product: CASTPSGRAGTEAFF.

The CDR3 loop reads CASSGIRDTF. CDR3 sequence (DNA): TGTGCCAGCAGTGGGATCAGGGACACCTTC. This chain uses TRBV28 with TRBJ1-2; TRBD1 might be the D (5 bases). In germline, CDR1 is MDHEN, CDR2 SYDVKM. The CDR3 is 10 residues long. The V gene lost 5 bases and the J gene lost 12 bases, with 10 bases spanning the gap.

This clone was seen just once. The chain links TRBV15 to TRBJ2-1; weak D call: TRBD2 (6 bases). Trimming shortened V by 4 bases and J by 5 bases, and 15 bases separated the two germline ends. This CDR3 spans 15 amino acids. Germline CDR1 is LNHNV and CDR2 is YYDKDF (reference sequence). CDR3 region: CATSKLAETHNEQFF. CDR3 DNA sequence: TGTGCCACCAGCAAACTAGCCGAAACACACAATGAGCAGTTCTTC.

This rearrangement joins TRBV5-6 to TRBJ2-5, with 11 bases aligning to TRBD2. CDR3 length equals 16 residues. The ends lost 4 bases at V and 5 bases at J; junction bases unmatched: 10. From germline, CDR1 is SGHDT and CDR2 YYEEEE. CDR3 residues: CASSGRTSGSFETQYF. CDR3 nucleotide sequence: TGTGCCAGCAGCGGTCGAACTAGCGGGAGTTTTGAGACCCAGTACTTC.

J is TRBJ1-1 and V is TRBV6-5; 7 positions agree with TRBD1. CDR3 size: 15 residues. J lost 0 bases, V lost 7 bases, and 8 bases had no gene match. The germline CDR1 and CDR2 sequences are MNHEY and SVGAGI. CDR3 nucleotides: TGTGCCAGCATGGGGACAGCTCAGATGAACACTGAAGCTTTCTTT. This translates into CASMGTAQMNTEAFF.

CDR3 loop: CASSRTAPVELFF. CDR3 nucleotides: TGTGCCAGCAGTAGGACAGCGCCTGTGGAGCTGTTTTTT. The V gene is TRBV6-2 or TRBV6-3, the J gene TRBJ2-2, with D perhaps TRBD1 (6 bases). V shed 5 bases and J shed 10 bases, with 14 bases lying between them. The CDR3 has 13 residues. Germline V gene sequence: CDR1 MNHEY, CDR2 SVGEGT.

This chain joins TRBV2 and TRBJ1-5, with a weak D call TRBD1 (6 bases). This CDR3 region has 13 residues. The V and J ends lost 6 bases and 5 bases respectively, with 11 bases between them. CDR1 and CDR2 from the germline V gene are SNHLY and FYNNEI. The DNA of the CDR3 is TGTGCCAGCAGCGTTAACAGGGATCAGCCCCAGCATTTT. It encodes CASSVNRDQPQHF.

The chain has TRBV9 and TRBJ2-7; 8 nucleotides line up with TRBD2. Germline CDR1 reads SGDLS; CDR2 reads YYNGEE. This CDR3 has 15 residues. The trim removed 0 bases at V and 1 base at J, leaving 3 bases unmatched. CDR3 in amino acids: CASSVDAGGSYEQYF. CDR3 DNA sequence: TGTGCCAGCAGCGTAGATGCGGGAGGATCCTACGAGCAGTACTTC.

In DNA, the CDR3 is TGTGCCAGCAGTCCGGGGACAGGGAGATTTTCACCCCTCCACTTT. Protein sequence: CASSPGTGRFSPLHF. This chain links TRBV28 with TRBJ1-6; 9 nucleotides agree with TRBD1. V lost 5 bases, J lost 9 bases, and 8 bases stayed unmatched. Germline assignment: CDR1 MDHEN and CDR2 SYDVKM. This CDR3 contains 15 residues.

The gene calls are TRBV10-3 and TRBJ2-1, with 12 bases lining up with TRBD2. Germline V gives CDR1 ENHRY, CDR2 SYGVKD. V lost 4 bases and J lost 4; bases outside the gene matches: 14. CDR3 length equals 19 residues. CDR3 bases: TGTGCCATCAGTGCCGCTAGCGGGAGGGCCAGGGGTACGTACAATGAGCAGTTCTTC. As protein: CAISAASGRARGTYNEQFF.

For this clone: Additional DNA sequences in this sample encode the identical CDR3. V and J are TRBV5-1 and TRBJ2-7, with 8 bases identical to TRBD1. This CDR3 has 14 amino acids. CDR1 and CDR2 from the germline V gene are SGHRS and YFSETQ. Germline trimming cut 0 bases from V and 3 bases from J; bases unmatched to any gene: 2. The CDR3: CASSLGQGNYEQYF. CDR3 coding DNA: TGCGCCAGCAGCTTGGGACAGGGGAACTACGAGCAGTACTTC.

The chain's CDR3 is CASSFGRGYEQFF. For the CDR3, the DNA is TGTGCCAGCAGTTTCGGCCGGGGGTATGAGCAGTTCTTC. This chain joins TRBV27 and TRBJ2-1, with D possibly being TRBD2 (6 bases). CDR3 length: 13 residues. CDR1 is MNHEY and CDR2 is SMNVEV in the germline V gene (reference sequence). V gave up 3 bases and J gave up 8 bases, with 11 bases separating them.